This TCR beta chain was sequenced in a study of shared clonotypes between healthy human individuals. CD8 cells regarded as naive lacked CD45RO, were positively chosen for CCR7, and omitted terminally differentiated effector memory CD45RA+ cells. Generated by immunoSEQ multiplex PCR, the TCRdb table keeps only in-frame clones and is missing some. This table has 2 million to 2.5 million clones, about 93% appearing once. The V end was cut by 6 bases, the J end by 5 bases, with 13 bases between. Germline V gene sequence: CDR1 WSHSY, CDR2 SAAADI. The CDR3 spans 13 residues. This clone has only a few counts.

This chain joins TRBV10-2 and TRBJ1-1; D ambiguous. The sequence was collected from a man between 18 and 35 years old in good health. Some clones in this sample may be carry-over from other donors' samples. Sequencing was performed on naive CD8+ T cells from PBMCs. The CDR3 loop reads CASRAGTGTEAFF. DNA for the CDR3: TGCGCCAGCAGGGCCGGCACCGGGACTGAAGCTTTCTTT.